This TCR beta chain is from a study of CD8 T cells in Susac syndrome. Germline V gene sequence: CDR1 MNHEY, CDR2 SVGAGI. This CDR3 spans 14 amino acids. The V end lost 2 bases, the J end lost 5 bases, and 12 bases lay between the germline ends. Details on this clonotype: What it recognizes is unknown.

TCR beta sequencing was performed on blood CD8+ and CD4+ T cells. Negative isolation yielded CD8+ and CD4+ T cells; FACS enriched TEMRA cells. The RNA, about 0.5 to 1 ug, was put through reverse transcription using random hexamers. The amplification used immunoSEQ multiplex PCR on TCR beta CDR3; it spanned 54 Vbeta and 13 Jbeta. TCRdb ran MiXCR on the immunoSEQ multiplex PCR reads and lists one entry per CDR3 protein. The repertoire holds 70,000 to 100,000 distinct CDR3 sequences, with approximately 92% as singletons. General study results and limits: The study admitted that it had a relatively small number of individuals in its TCR sequencing and HLA analysis.

The genes are TRBV6-5 and TRBJ1-1; no clear D. The sample taken for sequencing was CD8+ T cells from PBMCs. The receptor was isolated from a human donor in good health. The CDR3 protein is CASSYQKWVTEAFF. The CDR3 DNA sequence: TGTGCCAGCAGTTACCAGAAGTGGGTTACTGAAGCTTTCTTT.